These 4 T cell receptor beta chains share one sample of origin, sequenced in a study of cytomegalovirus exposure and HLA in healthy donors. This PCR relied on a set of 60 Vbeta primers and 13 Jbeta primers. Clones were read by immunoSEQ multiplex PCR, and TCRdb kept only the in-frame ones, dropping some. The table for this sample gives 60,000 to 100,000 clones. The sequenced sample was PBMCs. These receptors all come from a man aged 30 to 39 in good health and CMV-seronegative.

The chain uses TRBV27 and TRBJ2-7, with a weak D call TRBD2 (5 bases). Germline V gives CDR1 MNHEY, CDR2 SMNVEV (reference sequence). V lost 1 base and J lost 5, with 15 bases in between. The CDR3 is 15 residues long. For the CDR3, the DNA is TGTGCCAGCAGTTTATATTCGGGAAGGGATAACGAGCAGTACTTC. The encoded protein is CASSLYSGRDNEQYF.

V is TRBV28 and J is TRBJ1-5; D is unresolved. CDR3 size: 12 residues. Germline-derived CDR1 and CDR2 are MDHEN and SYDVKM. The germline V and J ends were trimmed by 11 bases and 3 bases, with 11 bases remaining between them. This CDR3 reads CASREPNQPQHF. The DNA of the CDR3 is TGTGCCTCTCGGGAGCCCAATCAGCCCCAGCATTTT.

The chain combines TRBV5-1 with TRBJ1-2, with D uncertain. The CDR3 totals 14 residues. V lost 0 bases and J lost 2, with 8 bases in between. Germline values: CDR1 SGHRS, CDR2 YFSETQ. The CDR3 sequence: CASSLGLTNYGYTF. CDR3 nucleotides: TGCGCCAGCAGCTTGGGACTTACGAACTATGGCTACACCTTC.

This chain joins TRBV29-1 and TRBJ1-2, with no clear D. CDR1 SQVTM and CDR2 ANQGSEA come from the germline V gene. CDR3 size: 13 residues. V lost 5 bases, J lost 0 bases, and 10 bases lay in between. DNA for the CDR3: TGCAGCGTTTTTACAGTTACTAACTATGGCTACACCTTC. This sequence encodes CSVFTVTNYGYTF.